This is a list of T cell receptor beta chains from one sample in a study of blood T cell repertoires in COVID-19. Sequencing was performed with immunoSEQ multiplex PCR; in TCRdb, only in-frame clones are kept and a portion is missing. Here the sample spans about 62,000 clones, 85% to 90% being singletons. The material sequenced was peripheral blood. The source is an older woman with COVID-19, enrolled during active disease. CDR3s include the opening cysteine and the closing phenylalanine or tryptophan. Each record gives: D gene, V gene, clone size, J gene, CDR3 protein, CDR3 DNA. The D gene is left open where the match is weak. Only some rows state a clone size, as once, few, many or a class for expanded clones.

>-|TRBV18|-|TRBJ1-1
CASSPGLRWVNTEAFF
TGTGCCAGCTCACCTGGGCTTCGGTGGGTGAACACTGAAGCTTTCTTT
>-|TRBV7-3|-|TRBJ2-5
CASSLMLGVGETQYF
TGTGCCAGCAGCTTAATGTTGGGAGTTGGAGAGACCCAGTACTTC
>-|TRBV5-1|-|TRBJ2-1
CASSPGDYLNEQFF
TGCGCCAGCAGCCCAGGGGACTACCTCAATGAGCAGTTCTTC
>TRBD1|TRBV4-1|-|TRBJ1-5
CASSQGGARTGRQPQHF
TGCGCCAGCAGCCAAGGAGGGGCTCGGACAGGGAGGCAGCCCCAGCATTTT
>TRBD1|TRBV4-3|-|TRBJ1-4
CASSPSFFRQGLNEKLFF
TGCGCCAGCAGCCCTTCATTCTTCCGACAGGGCCTGAATGAAAAACTGTTTTTT
>TRBD1|TRBV4-1|-|TRBJ1-5
CASAKTGYSEPQHF
TGCGCCAGCGCAAAGACAGGGTATAGTGAGCCCCAGCATTTT
>-|TRBV6-5|-|TRBJ1-5
CASSYRRSNQPQHF
TGTGCCAGCAGTTACCGCAGGAGCAATCAGCCCCAGCATTTT
>TRBD2|TRBV24-1|-|TRBJ2-1
CATSDFFGTSGRGEQFF
TGTGCCACCAGTGATTTTTTCGGGACTAGCGGGAGGGGTGAGCAGTTCTTC
>TRBD1|TRBV3-1/TRBV3-2|-|TRBJ1-6
CASSQHTGTGDSPLHF
TGTGCCAGCAGCCAACACACTGGGACAGGAGATTCACCCCTCCACTTT
>-|TRBV9|-|TRBJ1-2
CASSVAEASRYGYTF
TGTGCCAGCAGCGTAGCTGAGGCCTCAAGGTATGGCTACACCTTC
>-|TRBV24-1|few|TRBJ1-5
CATSDYRGNQPQHF
TGTGCCACCAGTGATTATCGCGGCAATCAGCCCCAGCATTTT